What follows describes a single T cell receptor (beta chain). Its antigen remains unidentified. Every TCR cDNA molecule bore a unique molecular identifier. MiXCR, applied by TCRdb to the 5' RACE reads, yields one record per CDR3 protein. The sample consists of 4,000 or so distinct CDR3 sequences, 10% to 13% of them appearing once. The entry originates in a study of spatial heterogeneity in lung cancer. In the study overall: Fewer alpha-chain than beta-chain sequences were consistently detected.

Study results and caveats: Tumoral mutation counts were tracked by counts of expanded intratumoral alpha and beta TCRs.

Time point described: sample taken at primary tumor resection. The donor population consisted of some 67 patients with untreated, early-stage non-small cell lung cancer. Unsorted whole RNA from tumor, nontumor lung or frozen PBMC underwent sequencing. The sequenced sample was lung tumor tissue, obtained at surgery. The receptor comes from a male donor with early-stage non-small cell lung cancer.

CDR3 protein: CASSLVVAGQETQYF. CDR3 nucleotides: TGTGCCAGCAGCTTGGTGGTAGCGGGGCAAGAGACCCAGTACTTC. V usage is TRBV5-4 and J usage is TRBJ2-5, with 8 bases identical to TRBD2. V shed 0 bases, J shed 2 bases, and the junction held 3 bases outside the gene matches. Germline V gene lookup returns CDR1 SGHNT and CDR2 YYREEE (reference sequence). There are 15 residues in the CDR3.